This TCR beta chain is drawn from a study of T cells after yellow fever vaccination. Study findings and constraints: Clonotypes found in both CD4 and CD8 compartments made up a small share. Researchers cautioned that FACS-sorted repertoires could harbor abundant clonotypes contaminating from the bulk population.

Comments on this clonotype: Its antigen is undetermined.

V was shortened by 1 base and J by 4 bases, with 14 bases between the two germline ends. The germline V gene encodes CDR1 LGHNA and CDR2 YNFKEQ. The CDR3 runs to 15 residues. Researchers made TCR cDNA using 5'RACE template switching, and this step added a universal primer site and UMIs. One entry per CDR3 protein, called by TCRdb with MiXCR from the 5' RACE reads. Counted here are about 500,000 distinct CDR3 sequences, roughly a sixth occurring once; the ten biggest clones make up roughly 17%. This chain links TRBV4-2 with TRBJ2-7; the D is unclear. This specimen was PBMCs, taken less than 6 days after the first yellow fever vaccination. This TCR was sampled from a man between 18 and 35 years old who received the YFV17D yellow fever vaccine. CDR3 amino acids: CASSQAESDEYEQYF. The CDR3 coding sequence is TGTGCCAGCAGCCAAGCTGAAAGCGATGAGTACGAGCAGTACTTC.